This T cell receptor beta chain was observed in a study of shared T cell receptors in the human thymus. Per the germline V gene, CDR1 is MRHNA and CDR2 is SNTAGT. This CDR3 region has 15 residues. The V and J ends lost 2 bases and 3 bases respectively, with 13 bases between them. The sample holds a few counts of this clone. Using immunoSEQ multiplex PCR, the repertoire was profiled, and TCRdb retains in-frame clones only, with some absent. The sample shows 700,000 or so clones, approximately 83% of them seen only once. The sample was also linked to a second study, of human thymus T cells. That report adds: Related research found strongly overlapping thymic repertoires in unrelated individuals.

The sequence was obtained from a girl under three years old with a congenital heart defect. The specimen sequenced was thymocytes. The V and J genes are TRBV6-4 and TRBJ1-1; D is unresolved. The CDR3 region is CASSDTTKEDTEAFF. The DNA of the CDR3 is TGTGCCAGCAGTGACACGACTAAGGAAGACACTGAAGCTTTCTTT.